What follows are 5 T cell receptor beta chains derived from one specimen sequenced in a study of blood T cell repertoires in COVID-19. The method was immunoSEQ multiplex PCR; TCRdb's version includes in-frame clones alone and lacks a portion of them. The table has hundreds of thousands of clones, over 75% seen once. Sequencing was performed on peripheral blood. The receptors derive from a woman in her sixties with COVID-19, enrolled during active disease.

V usage is TRBV6-2 or TRBV6-3 and J usage is TRBJ2-3; 10 bases line up with TRBD2. CDR3 length: 15 amino acids. Germline V lookup: CDR1 MNHEY, CDR2 SVGEGT. V lost 3 bases to trimming and J lost 7 bases; unmatched junction nucleotides: 7. CDR3 residues: CASSYRSSGGYTQYF. As DNA, the CDR3 is TGTGCCAGCAGTTATAGGTCTAGCGGGGGTTATACGCAGTATTTT.

The gene calls are TRBV27 and TRBJ2-7; D possibly corresponds to TRBD1 (6 bases). V dropped 6 bases and J dropped 4 bases, with 16 bases sitting between them. This CDR3 comprises 14 residues. Germline CDR1 reads MNHEY; CDR2 reads SMNVEV (reference sequence). This CDR3 is CASRRAGTTYEQYF. The CDR3 DNA is TGTGCCAGCAGAAGAGCCGGGACAACATACGAGCAGTACTTC.

This chain uses TRBV6-5 with TRBJ2-1; 8 bases fit TRBD1. The CDR3 extends over 15 amino acids. Looked up from germline, CDR1 is MNHEY and CDR2 is SVGAGI. Trimming removed 6 bases from V and 1 base from J; junction bases left unmatched: 5. CDR3 loop: CASRVRDRSYNEQFF. Here the CDR3 DNA reads TGTGCCAGCAGGGTCCGGGACAGGTCCTACAATGAGCAGTTCTTC.

The CDR3 DNA sequence: TGTGCCAGTAGTCCCAGGGGCCAGACCTACGAGCAGTACTTC. It codes for CASSPRGQTYEQYF. The chain combines TRBV19 with TRBJ2-7; D perhaps matches TRBD1 (6 bases). The CDR3 extends over 14 amino acids. V lost 5 bases, J lost 2 bases, and 13 bases lay in between. Germline V gives CDR1 LNHDA, CDR2 SQIVND (reference sequence). Supplemented by reference TRBV19 and TRBJ2-7, the full variable domain reads DGGITQSPKYLFRKEGQNVTLSCEQNLNHDAMYWYRQDPGQGLRLIYYSQIVNDFQKGDIAEGYSVSREKKESFPLTVTSAQKNPTAFYLCASSPRGQTYEQYFGPGTRLTVT.

The chain combines TRBV4-1 with TRBJ1-2; D is unresolved. V was cut by 1 base and J by 3 bases, with 12 bases left in between. Looked up from germline, CDR1 is MGHRA and CDR2 is YSYEKL. The CDR3 contains 15 residues. This CDR3 reads CASSQARQDYYGYTF. CDR3 coding DNA: TGCGCCAGCAGCCAAGCGCGTCAGGATTACTATGGCTACACCTTC.